These T cell receptor beta chains were read from a single sample in a study of blood T cell repertoires in COVID-19. Assay used: immunoSEQ multiplex PCR; TCRdb lists only in-frame clones, some missing. This sample has about 170,000 clones, with roughly 84% found just once. Sequenced: peripheral blood. The source is a woman aged 60-70 years with acute or convalescent COVID-19. The conserved cysteine and the conserved F or W are not part of the CDR3 here. Each record gives: J gene, V gene, CDR3 protein.

j_gene: TRBJ1-1; v_gene: TRBV7-2; CDR3aa: ASSRTGAGGTEAF
j_gene: TRBJ2-1; v_gene: TRBV10-3; CDR3aa: AISGASGGVSNEQF
j_gene: TRBJ2-2; v_gene: TRBV6-5; CDR3aa: ASSFKLANTGELF
j_gene: TRBJ1-5; v_gene: TRBV6-5; CDR3aa: ASKIGSQPQH
j_gene: TRBJ1-1; v_gene: TRBV4-3; CDR3aa: ASSQGAGGLRAF
j_gene: TRBJ1-6; v_gene: TRBV5-6; CDR3aa: ASSWDRARGSPLH
j_gene: TRBJ1-4; v_gene: TRBV10-2; CDR3aa: ASSRERGIEKLF
j_gene: TRBJ1-4; v_gene: TRBV4-3; CDR3aa: ASSHTDREAREKLF
j_gene: TRBJ1-1; v_gene: TRBV6-8; CDR3aa: ASTLSDRGTTEAF
j_gene: TRBJ2-3; v_gene: TRBV5-4; CDR3aa: ASSPGGVEGDTQY
j_gene: TRBJ1-1; v_gene: TRBV19; CDR3aa: ASSVVVNTEAF
j_gene: TRBJ1-1; v_gene: TRBV6-5; CDR3aa: ASSYTINTEAF
j_gene: TRBJ2-7; v_gene: TRBV7-2; CDR3aa: ASSLGLAGGLFSYEQY
j_gene: TRBJ1-1; v_gene: TRBV19; CDR3aa: ASSIWQGQNTEAF
j_gene: TRBJ2-5; v_gene: TRBV4-3; CDR3aa: ASSQDHSTADRVLETQY
j_gene: TRBJ2-6; v_gene: TRBV7-9; CDR3aa: ASSLPGAGANVLT
j_gene: TRBJ1-1; v_gene: TRBV19; CDR3aa: ASSPQKSGLNEAF
j_gene: TRBJ1-1; v_gene: TRBV10-2; CDR3aa: ASSLTDATEAF
j_gene: TRBJ2-7; v_gene: TRBV6-5; CDR3aa: ASSFSGTGAGKQY
j_gene: TRBJ2-7; v_gene: TRBV7-8; CDR3aa: ASSLGQGGEQY
j_gene: TRBJ2-2; v_gene: TRBV27; CDR3aa: ATTNTGELF
j_gene: TRBJ2-5; v_gene: TRBV6-5; CDR3aa: ASSYRTSGEETQY
j_gene: TRBJ1-2; v_gene: TRBV30; CDR3aa: AWNVGDRHGGYT
j_gene: TRBJ2-5; v_gene: TRBV5-8; CDR3aa: ASSLSSTEVYQETQY
j_gene: TRBJ1-2; v_gene: TRBV6-5; CDR3aa: ASSYSPVGVRT
j_gene: TRBJ2-3; v_gene: TRBV24-1; CDR3aa: ATSDLPSGGAYSSTDTQY
j_gene: TRBJ2-1; v_gene: TRBV12-3/TRBV12-4; CDR3aa: ASSPLSYEQF
j_gene: TRBJ2-2; v_gene: TRBV10-1; CDR3aa: ASSPGQVRAGELF
j_gene: TRBJ1-1; v_gene: TRBV5-1; CDR3aa: ASSLAGTEDEAF
j_gene: TRBJ2-7; v_gene: TRBV2; CDR3aa: ASREDSQPGYEQY
j_gene: TRBJ2-2; v_gene: TRBV6-2/TRBV6-3; CDR3aa: ASSHGWLAGARDTGELF
j_gene: TRBJ2-7; v_gene: TRBV9; CDR3aa: ASSVDRGEQY
j_gene: TRBJ1-6; v_gene: TRBV27; CDR3aa: ASRKWEGHNSPLH
j_gene: TRBJ1-1; v_gene: TRBV7-9; CDR3aa: ASSPGGDTEAF
j_gene: TRBJ1-2; v_gene: TRBV6-5; CDR3aa: ASTSSGGNYGYT
j_gene: TRBJ1-4; v_gene: TRBV5-8; CDR3aa: ASSLVQLPTEKLF
j_gene: TRBJ1-3; v_gene: TRBV6-2/TRBV6-3; CDR3aa: ASSYEAGDSGNTIY
j_gene: TRBJ1-1; v_gene: TRBV5-4; CDR3aa: ASSLTGGLNTEAF
j_gene: TRBJ1-4; v_gene: TRBV3-1/TRBV3-2; CDR3aa: ASSRAPWLGGEKLF
j_gene: TRBJ2-1; v_gene: TRBV15; CDR3aa: ATSRTDYNEQF
j_gene: TRBJ2-7; v_gene: TRBV5-4; CDR3aa: ASSPEGPGSSYEQY
j_gene: TRBJ2-3; v_gene: TRBV11-2; CDR3aa: ASSNTGHSSTDTQY
j_gene: TRBJ1-4; v_gene: TRBV15; CDR3aa: ATSRPSGVEKLF
j_gene: TRBJ1-6; v_gene: TRBV7-2; CDR3aa: ASSLAARGLYNSPLH
j_gene: TRBJ2-7; v_gene: TRBV5-4; CDR3aa: ASSWPGQRIYEQY
j_gene: TRBJ2-5; v_gene: TRBV7-2; CDR3aa: ASSLQGTQY
j_gene: TRBJ2-7; v_gene: TRBV2; CDR3aa: ASLRDTSYEQY
j_gene: TRBJ2-5; v_gene: TRBV9; CDR3aa: ASSQGGRGEETQY
j_gene: TRBJ1-2; v_gene: TRBV18; CDR3aa: ASSTGQGAFGYT
j_gene: TRBJ2-7; v_gene: TRBV18; CDR3aa: ASSPDSSYEQY
j_gene: TRBJ1-5; v_gene: TRBV4-2; CDR3aa: ASSQEGNRGWNQPQH
j_gene: TRBJ2-3; v_gene: TRBV10-3; CDR3aa: AMGRLAGTTDTQY
j_gene: TRBJ2-1; v_gene: TRBV29-1; CDR3aa: SVERTSGYNEQF
j_gene: TRBJ2-5; v_gene: TRBV21-1; CDR3aa: ASSKSRLAGGSPYQETQY
j_gene: TRBJ2-6; v_gene: TRBV7-2; CDR3aa: ASSLTGGAGGANVLT
j_gene: TRBJ1-6; v_gene: TRBV28; CDR3aa: ASSLMTGPNSPLH
j_gene: TRBJ1-2; v_gene: TRBV5-4; CDR3aa: ASSAGGANYGYT
j_gene: TRBJ1-2; v_gene: TRBV6-2/TRBV6-3; CDR3aa: ASSYVGQGLYGYT
j_gene: TRBJ1-5; v_gene: TRBV7-9; CDR3aa: ASSSVGGRGNQPQH
j_gene: TRBJ1-2; v_gene: TRBV2; CDR3aa: ASTQRRGGDYGYT